This TCR beta chain was sequenced in a study of human T cells and chemical hapten exposure. Across the study: Patients, chiefly female, had alopecia areata, totalis or universalis. Study-level findings and limits: Every donor had alopecia, and their immune response may therefore differ from healthy people's.

The library attached unique molecular identifiers to individual cDNA molecules. TCRdb independently ran MiXCR on the RACE reads; one entry per CDR3 protein. Of some 380,000 distinct CDR3 sequences in the sample, 4.8% were seen once. Time point in this sample: patch test 1, 2 weeks after DPC sensitization. Stated treatment: therapeutic diphenylcyclopropenone sensitization with weekly scalp DPC. Whole blood, unfractionated, served as the material for total RNA extraction. The CDR3 spans 12 residues. Per the germline V gene, CDR1 is KGHSH and CDR2 is LQKENI. V was trimmed by 5 bases and J by 10 bases, leaving 14 bases between them. This clonotype was seen at least ten times. Its antigen is unidentified.

The chain uses TRBV18 and TRBJ1-1, with a possible D match to TRBD1 (6 bases). Source: whole blood, taken in connection with sensitization to the hapten diphenylcyclopropenone (DPC). The clonotype comes from a woman between 50 and 59 years old with alopecia areata. Some clones in this sample may be carry-over from other donors' samples. In nucleotides, the CDR3 is TGTGCCAGCTCAGCAAGGGAGGGGGGAGCTTTCTTT. Its protein is CASSAREGGAFF.